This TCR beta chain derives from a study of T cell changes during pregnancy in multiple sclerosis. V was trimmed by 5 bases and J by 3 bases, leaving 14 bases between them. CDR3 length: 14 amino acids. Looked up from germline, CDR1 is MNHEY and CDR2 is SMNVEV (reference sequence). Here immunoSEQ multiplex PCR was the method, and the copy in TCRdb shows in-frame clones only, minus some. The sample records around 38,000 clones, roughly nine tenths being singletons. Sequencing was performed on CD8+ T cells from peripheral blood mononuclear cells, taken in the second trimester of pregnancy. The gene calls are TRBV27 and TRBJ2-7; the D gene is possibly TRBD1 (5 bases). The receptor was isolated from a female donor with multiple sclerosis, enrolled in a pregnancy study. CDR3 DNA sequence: TGTGCCAGCAGTCGAATAGGACAAGTCTACGAGCAGTACTTC. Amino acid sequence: CASSRIGQVYEQYF.